This T cell receptor beta chain originates from a study of tissue T cells after allogeneic stem cell transplantation. Study-level points and caveats: Shared clones across patients were few; motif clustering revealed tissue-specific shared signatures. Within patients, tissue anatomy strongly shaped TCR repertoire composition.

Time point defined: mouse harvest day 7 after allogeneic transplant. The graft held 10^6 splenic CD5+ T cells and 10^7 T-cell-depleted bone marrow cells. B6 (H2b) cells into BALB/c (H2d) mice; tissues taken at day 7 or 14. In germline, CDR1 is SNHLY, CDR2 FYNGKV (reference sequence). This CDR3 is built from 14 residues. Between the trimmed V and J ends, which lost 1 base and 2 bases, there was a span of 7 bases. TCRbeta CDR3 was sequenced at survey depth with template counts. Clones were sequenced by immunoSEQ multiplex PCR, and TCRdb holds only the in-frame ones, with some missing. The table has 5,500 to 8,000 clones, roughly 50% seen once. About this clone: Its specificity is not known. These gene names are mouse names. Sequencing ends 1 residue short of the CDR3 end; the germline J gene provides the rest.

The sample taken for sequencing was lymph node tissue. This receptor was identified in a female BALB/c mouse given C57BL/6 T cells with graft-versus-host disease after an allogeneic hematopoietic cell transplant. This sequence joins TRBV3 and TRBJ2-3; D may match TRBD1 or TRBD2 (5 bases each). The CDR3 is CASSLGGNAETLYF. The sequenced part of the CDR3 DNA is TGTGCCAGCAGCTTAGGGGGGAATGCAGAAACGCTGTAT.